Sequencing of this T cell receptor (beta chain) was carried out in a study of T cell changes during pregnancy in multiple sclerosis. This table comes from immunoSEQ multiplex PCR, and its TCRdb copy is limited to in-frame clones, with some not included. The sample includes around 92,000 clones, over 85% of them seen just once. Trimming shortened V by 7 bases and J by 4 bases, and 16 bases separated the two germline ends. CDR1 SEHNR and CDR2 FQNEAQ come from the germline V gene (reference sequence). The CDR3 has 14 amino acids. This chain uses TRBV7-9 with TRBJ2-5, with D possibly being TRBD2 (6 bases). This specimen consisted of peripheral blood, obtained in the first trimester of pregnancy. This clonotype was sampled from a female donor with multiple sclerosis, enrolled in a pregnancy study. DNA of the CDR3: TGTGCCAGCATCTCGGGAGTCCTGGGAGAGACCCAGTACTTC. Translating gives CASISGVLGETQYF.